Given below is one T cell receptor (beta chain) in context. Its antigen has not been determined. One base away there is no much larger clone; base qualities are not given. The time point tag for this specimen amounts to: patch test 3, about 24 weeks after DPC sensitization. The treatment or condition label, read with the paper, signifies: therapeutic diphenylcyclopropenone sensitization with weekly scalp DPC. At every patch-test visit, the blood draw took place before the patch test was put on. To be eligible, patients had to be aged 18 to 70, diagnosed with alopecia and judged suitable for DPC therapy, while pregnant patients were excluded. Unfractionated whole blood was collected in Tempus Blood RNA tubes, and total RNA was extracted from that blood. The data were taken from a study of human T cells and chemical hapten exposure (dated by TCRdb to 2020 to 2022). Study-wide context: For sensitization, 2% DPC in acetone was applied to an approximately 2 cm by approximately 2 cm area of upper inner arm skin. Throughout the roughly 23-week study period, patients were also given weekly therapeutic DPC doses on the scalp. Patch testing was done on the upper back using Finn chambers containing 0.01% DPC, and results were scored after 6 days according to International Contact Dermatitis Research Group standards. The patient cohort, mostly female, included alopecia areata with under or over 50% scalp involvement, alopecia totalis and alopecia universalis. Libraries were combined into a pool for sequencing, and differences in TCR yield between samples came mainly from small differences in library volumes within the pool. In alopecia patients, the study followed how the peripheral blood TCR repertoire changed in vivo over primary and secondary sensitization to diphenylcyclopropenone (DPC), a hapten. Patient blood was sampled pre-sensitization (week 0) and at 2, 6 and about 24 weeks after DPC sensitization. Some 29 alopecia patients provided blood for TCR sequencing at one to four time points (pre-sensitization, 2, 6 and 24 weeks). What the authors observed across the whole study: Because all patients had alopecia, a presumed autoimmune disease, the immune response of the patients might differ from that of healthy individuals. After repeated subsampling, changes were observed in the strength of the expansion versus patch-test correlation and in the threshold at which the correlation became significant. Compared with pre-sensitization or healthy control sets, expanded TCRs formed significantly more large CDR3 similarity clusters, which is consistent with antigen-driven responses. The number of TCRs above 1 in 1000 frequency did not change with DPC sensitization; there was no evidence of global repertoire structure alterations. A positive correlation was found between the number of PT1 expanded TCRs and patch test score, with significance reached at thresholds 8, 16 and 32 but not 4.

The library was produced with RACE. The reads were generated on a NextSeq 500. During library preparation, unique molecular identifiers were attached to individual cDNA molecules so that TCRs could be counted quantitatively and reproducibly. Each blood RNA sample was used to sequence both TCR alpha and TCR beta chains. Under the source paper's analysis protocol: The median number of TCRs per sample was 85,000 to 100,000, ranging from about 20,000 to 750,000. The Decombinator software suite was used to annotate the V, J and CDR3 of the TCR reads. For PS versus PT1 abundance plots, all samples were subsampled to the same number of TCRs (28,000). TCRs were defined as expanded if absent before sensitization and observed at least eight times at the 2-week time point. The public reads were reanalyzed by TCRdb: fastp trimming at Q25, MiXCR alignment, in-frame beta chains only. Rows matching on CDR3 protein sequence are summarized as one entry with the most common DNA and genes. TCRdb's processing, not the study's, gives the V and J calls here. The sample table records 90,000 to 110,000 distinct CDR3 sequences; 30% to 35% of these occur just once. Roughly 3% of the sample is in the top ten clones.

Sequences SGHRS (CDR1) and YFSETQ (CDR2) are obtained from the germline V gene. The CDR3, from cysteine to phenylalanine, totals 14 residues. This entry keeps only the CDR3 DNA: 42 bases, framed from base 1. V is reduced by 2 bases and J by 9 bases, leaving a spacing of 15 bases between them. The sequence was collected from a man aged 35-49 years with alopecia areata. Some clones in this sample may be carry-over from other donors' samples. The chain couples TRBV5-1 to TRBJ2-1, with TRBD2 as a weak D call on 6 bases. The sequencing used whole blood, collected in connection with sensitization to the hapten diphenylcyclopropenone (DPC). CDR3 sequence: CASSLLADDSEQFF. The DNA reads TGCGCCAGCAGCTTATTAGCGGATGACAGTGAGCAGTTCTTC.